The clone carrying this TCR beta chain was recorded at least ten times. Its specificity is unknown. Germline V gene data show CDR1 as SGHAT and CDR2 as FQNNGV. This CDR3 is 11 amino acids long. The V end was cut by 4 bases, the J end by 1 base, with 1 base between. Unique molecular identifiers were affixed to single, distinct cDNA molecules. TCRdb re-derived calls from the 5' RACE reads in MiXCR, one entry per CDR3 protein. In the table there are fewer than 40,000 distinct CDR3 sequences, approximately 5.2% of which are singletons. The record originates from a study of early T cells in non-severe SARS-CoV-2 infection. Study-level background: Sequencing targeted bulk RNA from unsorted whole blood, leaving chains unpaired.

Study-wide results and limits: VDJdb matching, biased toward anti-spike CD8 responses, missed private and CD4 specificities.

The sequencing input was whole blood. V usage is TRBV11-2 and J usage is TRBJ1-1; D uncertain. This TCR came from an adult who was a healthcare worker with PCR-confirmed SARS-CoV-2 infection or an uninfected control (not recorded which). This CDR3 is CASSSNTEAFF. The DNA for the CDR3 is TGTGCCAGCAGCTCGAACACTGAAGCTTTCTTT.